This T cell receptor beta chain was recovered during a study of OX40 agonist ivuxolimab in advanced cancers. The wider study: In this cohort, patients received ivuxolimab, an agonistic anti-OX40 (CD134) antibody. Cancers in dose escalation were hepatocellular, melanoma, renal cell and head and neck. Overall study findings and caveats: It was not determined which antigens were specifically recognized by the peripheral T cells that had undergone clonal expansion. Expanded clones were, on average, more numerous among CD8+ T cells than CD4+.

Germline-derived CDR1 and CDR2 are SGDLS and YYNGEE. The germline V and J ends were trimmed by 0 bases and 2 bases, with 10 bases remaining between them. CDR3 size: 15 residues. Details on this clone: Its target is not known.

Only in-frame clones appear in the TCRdb table, and some are missing; sequencing was by immunoSEQ multiplex PCR. The sample has about 82,000 clones; roughly 90% are singletons. Sequencing used CD4+ or CD8+ T cells sorted from blood, obtained in a trial of the OX40 agonist ivuxolimab. The sequence was obtained from an adult with an advanced solid tumor such as melanoma, head and neck, liver or kidney cancer. This chain links TRBV9 with TRBJ2-3, with D possibly being TRBD1 (5 bases). The CDR3 sequence is CASSVGAGHTDTQYF. In nucleotides, the CDR3 is TGTGCCAGCAGCGTAGGGGCTGGACACACAGATACGCAGTATTTT.